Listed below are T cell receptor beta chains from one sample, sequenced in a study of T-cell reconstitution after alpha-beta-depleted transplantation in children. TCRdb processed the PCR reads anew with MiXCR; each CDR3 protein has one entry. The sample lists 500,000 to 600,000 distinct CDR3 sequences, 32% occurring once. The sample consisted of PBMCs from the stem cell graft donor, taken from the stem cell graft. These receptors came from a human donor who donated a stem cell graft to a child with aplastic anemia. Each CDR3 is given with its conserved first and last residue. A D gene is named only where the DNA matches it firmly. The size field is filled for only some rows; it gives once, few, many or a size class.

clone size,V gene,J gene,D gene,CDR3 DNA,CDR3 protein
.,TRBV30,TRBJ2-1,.,TGTGCCTGGAGTGTACGGGGGACCTACAATGAGCAGTTCTTC,CAWSVRGTYNEQFF
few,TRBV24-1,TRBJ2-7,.,TGTGCCACCAGTGATGAGGGTACCTACGAGCAGTACTTC,CATSDEGTYEQYF
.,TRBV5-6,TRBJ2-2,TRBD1,TGTGCCAGCAGCTCCGGACAGGCTCCTAGGATACTGTTTTTT,CASSSGQAPRILFF
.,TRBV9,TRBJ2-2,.,TGTGCCAGCAGCGTAGGGCTGTTCAACACCGGGGAGCTGTTTTTT,CASSVGLFNTGELFF
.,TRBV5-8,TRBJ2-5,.,TGTGCCAGCAGCTTGAGCGTGATACCCGACGCGGAGACCCAGTACTTC,CASSLSVIPDAETQYF
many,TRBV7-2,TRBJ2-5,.,TGTGCCAGCAGTCCACCGGGACGCATGCAAGAGACCCAGTACTTC,CASSPPGRMQETQYF
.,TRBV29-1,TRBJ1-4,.,TGCAGCGTTGAAGAATGGGGTAATGAAAAACTGTTTTTT,CSVEEWGNEKLFF
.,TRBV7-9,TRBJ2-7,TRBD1,TGTGCCAGCATGCCGGGACAGTGTATTTTCCACGAGCAGTACTTC,CASMPGQCIFHEQYF
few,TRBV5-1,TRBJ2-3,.,TGCGCCAGCAGCTTTGATGGCACAGATACGCAGTATTTT,CASSFDGTDTQYF
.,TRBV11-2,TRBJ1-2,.,TGTGCCAGCAGCTCCCCCCGGCAGGGTTTAGGCTACACCTTC,CASSSPRQGLGYTF
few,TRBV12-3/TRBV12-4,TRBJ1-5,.,TGTGCCAGCAGAGCAGGAGTCTTTCAGCCCCAGCATTTT,CASRAGVFQPQHF
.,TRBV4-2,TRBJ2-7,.,TGTGCCAGCAGCCAAGGTGGCACCGACGAGCAGTACTTC,CASSQGGTDEQYF
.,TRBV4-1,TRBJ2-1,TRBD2,TGCGCCAGCAGCCAAGAATTGCTAGCGGGGTACAATGAGCAGTTCTTC,CASSQELLAGYNEQFF
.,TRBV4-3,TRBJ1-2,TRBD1,TGCGCCAGCAGCCGAGAAGACAGGGTCAACTATGGCTACACCTTC,CASSREDRVNYGYTF
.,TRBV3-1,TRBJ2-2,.,TGTGCCAGCAGCCAATTGTTCTTGAACACCGGGGAGCTGTTTTTT,CASSQLFLNTGELFF
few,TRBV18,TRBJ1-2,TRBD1,TGTGCCAGCTCACCACGACAGGGGGCGGATGGCTACACCTTC,CASSPRQGADGYTF
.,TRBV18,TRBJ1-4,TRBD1,TGTGCCAGCTCACCACCGGGGACAGGACTAGGAGAAAAACTGTTTTTT,CASSPPGTGLGEKLFF
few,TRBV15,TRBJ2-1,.,TGTGCCACCAGCAACGGAGGCGGTGAGCAGTTCTTC,CATSNGGGEQFF
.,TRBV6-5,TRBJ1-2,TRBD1,TGTGCCAGCAGTTACCAGGGGGTGGAGTATGGCTACACCTTC,CASSYQGVEYGYTF
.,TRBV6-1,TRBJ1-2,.,TGTGCCAGCAGTCCCGGGACGTACTATGGCTACACCTTC,CASSPGTYYGYTF
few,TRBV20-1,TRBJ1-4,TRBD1,TGCAGTGCCCGGGGGAACAGGGGGAATGAAAAACTGTTTTTT,CSARGNRGNEKLFF
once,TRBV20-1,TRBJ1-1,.,TGCAGTGCGGCAGGGATGAACACTGAAGCTTTCTTT,CSAAGMNTEAFF